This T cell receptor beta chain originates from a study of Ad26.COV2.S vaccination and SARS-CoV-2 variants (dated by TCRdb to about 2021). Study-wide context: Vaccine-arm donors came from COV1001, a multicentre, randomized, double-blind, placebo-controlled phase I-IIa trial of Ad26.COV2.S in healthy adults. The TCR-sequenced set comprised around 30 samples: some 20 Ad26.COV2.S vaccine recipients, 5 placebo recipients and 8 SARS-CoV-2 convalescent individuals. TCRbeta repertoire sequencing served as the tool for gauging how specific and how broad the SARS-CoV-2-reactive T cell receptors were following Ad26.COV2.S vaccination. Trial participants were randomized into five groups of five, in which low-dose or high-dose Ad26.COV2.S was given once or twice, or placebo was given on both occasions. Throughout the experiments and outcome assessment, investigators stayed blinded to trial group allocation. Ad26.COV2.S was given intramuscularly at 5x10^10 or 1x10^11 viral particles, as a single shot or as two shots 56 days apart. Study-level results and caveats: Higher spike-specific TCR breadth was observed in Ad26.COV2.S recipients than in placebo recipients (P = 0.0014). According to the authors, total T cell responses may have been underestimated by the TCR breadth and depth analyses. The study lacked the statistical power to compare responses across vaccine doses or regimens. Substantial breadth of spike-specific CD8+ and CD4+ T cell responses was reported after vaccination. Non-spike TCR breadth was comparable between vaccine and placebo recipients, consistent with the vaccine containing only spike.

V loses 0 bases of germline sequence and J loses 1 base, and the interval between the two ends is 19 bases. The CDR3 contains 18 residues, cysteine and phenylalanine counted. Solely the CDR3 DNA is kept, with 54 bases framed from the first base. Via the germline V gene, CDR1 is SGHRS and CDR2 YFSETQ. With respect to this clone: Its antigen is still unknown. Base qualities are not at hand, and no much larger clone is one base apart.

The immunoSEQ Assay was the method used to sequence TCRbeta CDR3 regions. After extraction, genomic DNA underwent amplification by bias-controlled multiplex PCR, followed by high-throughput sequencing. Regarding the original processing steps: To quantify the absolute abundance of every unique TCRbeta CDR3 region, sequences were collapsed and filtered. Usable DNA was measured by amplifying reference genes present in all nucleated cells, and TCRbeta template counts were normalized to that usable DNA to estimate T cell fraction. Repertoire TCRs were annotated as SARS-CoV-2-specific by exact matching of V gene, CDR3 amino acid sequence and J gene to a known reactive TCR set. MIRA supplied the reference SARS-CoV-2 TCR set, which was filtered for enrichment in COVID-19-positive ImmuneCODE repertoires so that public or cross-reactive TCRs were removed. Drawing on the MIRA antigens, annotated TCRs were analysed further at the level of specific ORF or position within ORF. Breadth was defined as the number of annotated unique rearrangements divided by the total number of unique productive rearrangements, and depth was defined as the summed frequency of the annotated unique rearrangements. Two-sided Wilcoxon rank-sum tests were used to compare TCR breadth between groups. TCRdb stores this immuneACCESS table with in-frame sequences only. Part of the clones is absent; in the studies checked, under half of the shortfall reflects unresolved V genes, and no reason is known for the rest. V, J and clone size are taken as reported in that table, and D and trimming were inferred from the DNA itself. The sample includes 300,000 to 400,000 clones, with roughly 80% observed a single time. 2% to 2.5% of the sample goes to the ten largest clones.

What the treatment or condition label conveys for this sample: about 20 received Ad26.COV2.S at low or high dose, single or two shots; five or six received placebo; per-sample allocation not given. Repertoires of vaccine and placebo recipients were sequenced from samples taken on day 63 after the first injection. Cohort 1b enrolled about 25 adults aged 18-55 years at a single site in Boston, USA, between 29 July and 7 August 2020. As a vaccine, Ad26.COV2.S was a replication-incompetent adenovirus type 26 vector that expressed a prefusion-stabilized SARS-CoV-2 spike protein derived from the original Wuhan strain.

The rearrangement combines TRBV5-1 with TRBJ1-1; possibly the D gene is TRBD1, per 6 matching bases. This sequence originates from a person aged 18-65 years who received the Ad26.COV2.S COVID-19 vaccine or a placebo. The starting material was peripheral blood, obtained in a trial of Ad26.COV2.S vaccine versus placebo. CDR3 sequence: CASSLEHFWGQENTEAFF. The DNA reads TGCGCCAGCAGCTTGGAACACTTCTGGGGACAAGAGAACACTGAAGCTTTCTTT.